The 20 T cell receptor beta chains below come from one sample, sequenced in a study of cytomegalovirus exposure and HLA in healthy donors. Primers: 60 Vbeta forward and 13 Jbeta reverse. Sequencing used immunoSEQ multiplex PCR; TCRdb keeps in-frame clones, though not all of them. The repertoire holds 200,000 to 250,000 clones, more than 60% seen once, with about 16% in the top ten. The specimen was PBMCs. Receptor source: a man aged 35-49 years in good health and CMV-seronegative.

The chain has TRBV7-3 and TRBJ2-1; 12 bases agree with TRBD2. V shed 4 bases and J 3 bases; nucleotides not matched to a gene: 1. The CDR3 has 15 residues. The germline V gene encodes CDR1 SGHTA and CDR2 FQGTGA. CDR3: CASSSTSGGYNEQFF. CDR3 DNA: TGTGCCAGCAGCTCGACTAGCGGGGGCTACAATGAGCAGTTCTTC.

CDR3 coding DNA: TGCGCCAGCAGCCAAGGCGTAGCGGGGGGTATTTCCTACGAGCAGTACTTC. Its translation is CASSQGVAGGISYEQYF. The V and J genes are TRBV4-3 and TRBJ2-7, with 10 nucleotides matching TRBD2. The CDR3 totals 17 residues. The V and J ends lost 1 base and 1 base, in that order; junction bases with no gene match: 7. CDR1 is LGHNA and CDR2 is YSLEER in the germline V gene.

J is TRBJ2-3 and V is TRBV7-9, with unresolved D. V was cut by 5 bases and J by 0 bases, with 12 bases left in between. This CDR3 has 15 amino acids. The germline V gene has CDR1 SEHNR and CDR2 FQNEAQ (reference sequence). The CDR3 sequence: CASSPTTPSTDTQYF. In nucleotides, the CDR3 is TGTGCCAGCAGCCCCACTACCCCAAGCACAGATACGCAGTATTTT.

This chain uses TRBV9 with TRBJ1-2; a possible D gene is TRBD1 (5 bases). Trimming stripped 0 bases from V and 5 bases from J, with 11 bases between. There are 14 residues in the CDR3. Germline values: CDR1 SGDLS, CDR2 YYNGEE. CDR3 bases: TGTGCCAGCAGCGTAGAAGACAGATTGTATGGCTACACCTTC. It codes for CASSVEDRLYGYTF.

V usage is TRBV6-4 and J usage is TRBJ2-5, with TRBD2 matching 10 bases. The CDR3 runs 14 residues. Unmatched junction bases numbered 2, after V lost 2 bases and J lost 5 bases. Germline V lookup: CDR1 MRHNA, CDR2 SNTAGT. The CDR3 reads CASSDVSGGETQYF. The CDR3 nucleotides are TGTGCCAGCAGTGACGTTAGCGGGGGGGAGACCCAGTACTTC.

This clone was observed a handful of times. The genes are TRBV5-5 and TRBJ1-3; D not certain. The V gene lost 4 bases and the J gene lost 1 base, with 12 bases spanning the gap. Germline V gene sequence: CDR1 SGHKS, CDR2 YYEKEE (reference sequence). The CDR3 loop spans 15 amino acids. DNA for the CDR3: TGTGCCAGCAGCCCCGGACGGGATTCTGGAAACACCATATATTTT. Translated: CASSPGRDSGNTIYF.

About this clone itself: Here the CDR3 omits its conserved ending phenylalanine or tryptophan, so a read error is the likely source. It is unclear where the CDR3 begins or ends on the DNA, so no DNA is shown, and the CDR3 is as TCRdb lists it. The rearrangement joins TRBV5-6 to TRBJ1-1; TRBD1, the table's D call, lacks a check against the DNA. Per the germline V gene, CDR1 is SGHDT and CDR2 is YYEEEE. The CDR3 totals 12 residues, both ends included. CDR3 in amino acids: CASSFGDRGRLK.

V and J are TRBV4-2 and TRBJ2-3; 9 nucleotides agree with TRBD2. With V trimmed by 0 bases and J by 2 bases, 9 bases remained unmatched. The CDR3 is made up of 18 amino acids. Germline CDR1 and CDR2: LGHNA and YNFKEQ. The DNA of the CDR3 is TGTGCCAGCAGCCAAGATGCTAGCGGGGTTTCTGTCACAGATACGCAGTATTTT. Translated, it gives CASSQDASGVSVTDTQYF.

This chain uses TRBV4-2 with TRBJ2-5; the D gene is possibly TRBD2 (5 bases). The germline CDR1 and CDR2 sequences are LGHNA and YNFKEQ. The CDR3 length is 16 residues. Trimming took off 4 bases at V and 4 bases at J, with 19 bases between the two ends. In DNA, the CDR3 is TGTGCCAGCAGCCCCCCAACGCGACGGGCGGGAGAGACCCAGTACTTC. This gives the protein CASSPPTRRAGETQYF.

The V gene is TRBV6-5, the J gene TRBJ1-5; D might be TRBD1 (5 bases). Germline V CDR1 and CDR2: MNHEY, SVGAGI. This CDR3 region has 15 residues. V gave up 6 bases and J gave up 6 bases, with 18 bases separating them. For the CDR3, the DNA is TGTGCCAGCAGCGTAAAAGGGGCACCTATTCAGCCCCAGCATTTT. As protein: CASSVKGAPIQPQHF.

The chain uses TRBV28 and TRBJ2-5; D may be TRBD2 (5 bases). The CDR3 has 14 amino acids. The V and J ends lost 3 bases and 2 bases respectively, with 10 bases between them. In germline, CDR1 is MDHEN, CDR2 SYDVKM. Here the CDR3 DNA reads TGTGCCAGCAGTTTGGACTTCTCACAAGAGACCCAGTACTTC. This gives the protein CASSLDFSQETQYF.

The CDR3 protein is CASSRDINEKLFF. DNA of the CDR3: TGTGCCAGCAGCCGGGACATTAATGAAAAACTGTTTTTT. The rearrangement links TRBV25-1 to TRBJ1-4; D perhaps matches TRBD1 (6 bases). The CDR3 loop spans 13 amino acids. The ends were cut back, 6 bases at V and 4 bases at J, with 9 bases in the middle. Germline lookup yields CDR1 MGHDK and CDR2 SYGVNS. Complete variable domain (other parts from reference TRBV25-1 and TRBJ1-4): EADIYQTPRYLVIGTGKKITLECSQTMGHDKMYWYQQDPGMELHLIHYSYGVNSTEKGDLSSESTVSRIRTEHFPLTLESARPSHTSQYLCASSRDINEKLFFGSGTQLSVL.

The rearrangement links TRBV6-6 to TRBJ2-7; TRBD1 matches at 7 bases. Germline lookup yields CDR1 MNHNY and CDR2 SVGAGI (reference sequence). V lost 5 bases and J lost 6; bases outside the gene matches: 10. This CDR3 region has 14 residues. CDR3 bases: TGTGCCAGCAGTCAGGGGGTAGCGTTAGCCGAGCAGTACTTC. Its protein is CASSQGVALAEQYF.

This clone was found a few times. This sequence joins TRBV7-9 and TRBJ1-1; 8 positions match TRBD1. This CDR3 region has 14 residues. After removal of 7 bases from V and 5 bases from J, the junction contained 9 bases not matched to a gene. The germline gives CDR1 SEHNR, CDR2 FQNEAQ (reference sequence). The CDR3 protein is CASTPGQGGTEAFF. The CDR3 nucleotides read TGTGCCAGCACCCCAGGACAGGGCGGGACTGAAGCTTTCTTT.

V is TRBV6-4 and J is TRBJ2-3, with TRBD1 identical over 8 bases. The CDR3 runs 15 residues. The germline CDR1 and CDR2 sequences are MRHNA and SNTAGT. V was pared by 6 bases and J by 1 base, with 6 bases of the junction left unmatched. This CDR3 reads CASSLDRGGTDTQYF. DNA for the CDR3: TGTGCCAGCAGCCTAGACAGGGGTGGCACAGATACGCAGTATTTT.

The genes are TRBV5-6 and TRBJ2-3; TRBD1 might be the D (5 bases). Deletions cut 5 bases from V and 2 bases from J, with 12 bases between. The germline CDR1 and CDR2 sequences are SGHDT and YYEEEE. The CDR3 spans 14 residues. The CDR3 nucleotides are TGTGCCAGCAGTTCACAGGTTATCACAGATACGCAGTATTTT. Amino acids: CASSSQVITDTQYF.

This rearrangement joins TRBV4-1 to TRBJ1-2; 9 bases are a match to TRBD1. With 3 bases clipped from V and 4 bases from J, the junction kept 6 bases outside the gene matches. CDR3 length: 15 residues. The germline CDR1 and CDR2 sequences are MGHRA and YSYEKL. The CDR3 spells CASSHRQGVFYGYTF. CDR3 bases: TGCGCCAGCAGCCACCGACAGGGGGTATTCTATGGCTACACCTTC.

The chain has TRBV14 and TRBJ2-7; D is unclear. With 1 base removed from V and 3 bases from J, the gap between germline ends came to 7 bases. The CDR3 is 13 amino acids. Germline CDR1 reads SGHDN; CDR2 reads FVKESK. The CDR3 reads CASSQGALYEQYF. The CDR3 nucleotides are TGTGCCAGCAGCCAAGGGGCCCTCTACGAGCAGTACTTC.

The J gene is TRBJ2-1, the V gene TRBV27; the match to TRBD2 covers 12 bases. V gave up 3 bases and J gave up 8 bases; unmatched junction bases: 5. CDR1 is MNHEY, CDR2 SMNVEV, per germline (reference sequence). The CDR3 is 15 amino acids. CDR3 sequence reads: CASSFRTSGVDEQFF. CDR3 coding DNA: TGTGCCAGCAGTTTTCGGACTAGCGGGGTTGATGAGCAGTTCTTC.

In nucleotides, the CDR3 is TGTGCCAGCAGCCCCCGGGACAGGGGGCTTTCCTACAATGAGCAGTTCTTC. Residues: CASSPRDRGLSYNEQFF. The chain recombines TRBV4-2 with TRBJ2-1, with TRBD1 identical over 12 bases. CDR1 is LGHNA and CDR2 is YNFKEQ in the germline V gene. This CDR3 has 17 amino acids. After removal of 4 bases from V and 1 base from J, the junction contained 5 bases not matched to a gene.